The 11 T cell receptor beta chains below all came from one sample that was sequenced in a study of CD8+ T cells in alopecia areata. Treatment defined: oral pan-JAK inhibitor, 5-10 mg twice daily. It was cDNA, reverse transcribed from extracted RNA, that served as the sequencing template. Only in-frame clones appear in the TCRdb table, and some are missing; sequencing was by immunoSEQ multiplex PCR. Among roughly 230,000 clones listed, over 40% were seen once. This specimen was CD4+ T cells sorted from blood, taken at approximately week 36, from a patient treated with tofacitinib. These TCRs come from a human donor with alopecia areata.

The CDR3 loop reads CASSEPPGGNNTDTQYF. CDR3 nucleotide sequence: TGTGCCAGCAGTGAACCTCCCGGAGGGAACAACACAGATACGCAGTATTTT. This chain joins TRBV25-1 and TRBJ2-3, with D possibly being TRBD2 (6 bases). Germline V gene lookup returns CDR1 MGHDK and CDR2 SYGVNS. The CDR3 runs 17 residues. The V gene lost 2 bases and the J gene lost 2 bases, with 17 bases spanning the gap.

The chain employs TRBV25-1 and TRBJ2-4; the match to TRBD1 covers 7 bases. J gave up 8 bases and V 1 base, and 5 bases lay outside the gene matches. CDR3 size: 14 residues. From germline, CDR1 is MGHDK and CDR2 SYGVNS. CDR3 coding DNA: TGTGCCAGCAGTGAATTAAGGGGGCAGGACATTCAGTACTTC. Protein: CASSELRGQDIQYF.

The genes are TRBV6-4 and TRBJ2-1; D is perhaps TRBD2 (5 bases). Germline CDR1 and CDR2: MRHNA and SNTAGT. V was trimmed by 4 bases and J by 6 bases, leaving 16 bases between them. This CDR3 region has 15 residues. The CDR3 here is CASSARTRGPNEQFF. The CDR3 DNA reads TGTGCCAGCAGTGCGAGGACTCGAGGACCCAATGAGCAGTTCTTC.

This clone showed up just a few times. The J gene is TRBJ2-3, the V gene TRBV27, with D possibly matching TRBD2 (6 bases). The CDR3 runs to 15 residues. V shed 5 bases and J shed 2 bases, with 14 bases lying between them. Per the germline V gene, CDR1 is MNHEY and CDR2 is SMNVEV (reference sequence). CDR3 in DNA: TGTGCCAGCAGTCCAGTAGGAGGGCCCACAGATACGCAGTATTTT. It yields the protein CASSPVGGPTDTQYF.

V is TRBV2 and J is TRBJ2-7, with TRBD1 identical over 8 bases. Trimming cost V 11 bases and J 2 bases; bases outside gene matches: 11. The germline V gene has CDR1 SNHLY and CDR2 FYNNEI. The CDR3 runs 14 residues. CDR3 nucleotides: TGTGCCGCCCATTCTGGACAGGGAGCCTACGAGCAGTACTTC. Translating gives CAAHSGQGAYEQYF.

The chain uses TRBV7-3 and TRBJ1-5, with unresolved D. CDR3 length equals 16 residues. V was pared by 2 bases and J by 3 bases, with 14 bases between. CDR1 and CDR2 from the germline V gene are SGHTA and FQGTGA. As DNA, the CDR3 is TGTGCCAGCAGCTTAGCCTCGATGCAGACCAATCAGCCCCAGCATTTT. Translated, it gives CASSLASMQTNQPQHF.

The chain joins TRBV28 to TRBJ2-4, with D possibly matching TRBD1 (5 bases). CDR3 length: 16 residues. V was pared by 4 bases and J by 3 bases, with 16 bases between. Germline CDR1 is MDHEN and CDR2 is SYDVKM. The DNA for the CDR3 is TGTGCCAGCAGTTCACAAGGGGTTTTGGGCAAAAACATTCAGTACTTC. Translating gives CASSSQGVLGKNIQYF.

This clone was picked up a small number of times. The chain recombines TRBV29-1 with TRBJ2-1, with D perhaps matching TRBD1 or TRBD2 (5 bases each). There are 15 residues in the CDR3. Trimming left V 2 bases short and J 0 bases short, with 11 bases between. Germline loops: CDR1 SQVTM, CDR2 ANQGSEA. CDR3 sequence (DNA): TGCAGCGTTGAACCTGGGACCAGCTCCTACAATGAGCAGTTCTTC. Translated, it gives CSVEPGTSSYNEQFF.

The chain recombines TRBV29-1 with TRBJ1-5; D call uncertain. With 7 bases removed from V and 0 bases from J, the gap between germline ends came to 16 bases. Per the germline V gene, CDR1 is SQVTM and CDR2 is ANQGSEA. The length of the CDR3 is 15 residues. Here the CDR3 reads CSAYQRPSSNQPQHF. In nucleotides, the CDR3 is TGCAGCGCCTATCAAAGACCGTCTAGCAATCAGCCCCAGCATTTT.

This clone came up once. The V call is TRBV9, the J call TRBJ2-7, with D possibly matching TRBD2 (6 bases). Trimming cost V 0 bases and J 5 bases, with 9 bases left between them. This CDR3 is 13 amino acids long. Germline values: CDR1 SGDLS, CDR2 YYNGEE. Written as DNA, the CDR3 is TGTGCCAGCAGCGTAGGCGGGGTCCACGAGCAGTACTTC. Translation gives CASSVGGVHEQYF.

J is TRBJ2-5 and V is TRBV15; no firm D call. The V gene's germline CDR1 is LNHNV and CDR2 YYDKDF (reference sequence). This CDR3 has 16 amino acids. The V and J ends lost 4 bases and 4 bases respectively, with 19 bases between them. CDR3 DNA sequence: TGTGCCACCAGCACGTCTCCGTCGGGCGCCGGAGAGACCCAGTACTTC. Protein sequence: CATSTSPSGAGETQYF.